The present T cell receptor beta chain was sequenced within a study of blood T cell repertoires in COVID-19. Clones were read by immunoSEQ multiplex PCR, and TCRdb kept only the in-frame ones, dropping some. The table shows some 51,000 clones, with 88% occurring only once. Germline V gene lookup returns CDR1 SNHLY and CDR2 FYNNEI. Trimming took 5 bases from V and 2 from J, leaving 10 bases between them. The CDR3 runs to 13 residues. The chain has TRBV2 and TRBJ2-7; D may be TRBD1 (6 bases). The sample comprised peripheral blood. The receptor's source is a man aged 50 to 59 with active COVID-19. This chain's CDR3 is CASSLQGTYEQYF. The CDR3 coding sequence is TGTGCCAGCAGTTTACAGGGTACCTACGAGCAGTACTTC.